This T cell receptor (beta chain) stems from a study of PD-L1 blockade in urothelial cancer. This CDR3 contains 16 residues. The germline CDR1 and CDR2 sequences are SGHNT and YENEEA. Deletions cut 1 base from V and 4 bases from J, with 14 bases between. Time point specified: pretreatment peripheral blood. Only in-frame clones appear in the TCRdb table, and some are missing; sequencing was by immunoSEQ multiplex PCR. Of roughly 47,000 clones in the sample, 79% were seen once. The receptor was derived from a man between 65 and 79 years old with urothelial cancer. This specimen was PBMCs, taken around atezolizumab (anti-PD-L1) treatment. The V gene is TRBV11-3, the J gene TRBJ2-1; D perhaps matches TRBD2 (5 bases). The CDR3 DNA reads as TGTGCCAGCAGCTTAGTGTCCGGAGCGGCTTACAATGAGCAGTTCTTC. Protein product: CASSLVSGAAYNEQFF.